Presented here are 18 T cell receptor beta chains from one specimen sequenced in a study of T-cell reconstitution after alpha-beta-depleted transplantation in children. A TCRbeta library incorporating unique molecular identifiers was prepared. TCRdb re-called the PCR reads with MiXCR, one entry per CDR3 protein. Of about 77,000 distinct CDR3 sequences in the sample, around a sixth were seen once. Sequenced material: PBMCs, mostly from graft donor cells, taken 360 days after TCRalphabeta/CD19-depleted stem cell transplant. The receptors originated from a male patient aged 2 to 10 who had a stem cell transplant for acute lymphoblastic leukemia, so the T cells may come from the graft donor.

This clonotype was observed many times. The chain combines TRBV4-1 with TRBJ2-7; 9 bases match TRBD2. CDR3 size: 16 residues. The J segment lost 3 bases and the V segment lost 0 bases, leaving 6 bases of the junction unmatched. Germline CDR1 is MGHRA and CDR2 is YSYEKL. CDR3 nucleotide sequence: TGCGCCAGCAGCCAAGATGGTGTAGCGGGAGTCTACGAGCAGTACTTC. Residues: CASSQDGVAGVYEQYF.

The CDR3 protein is CSARRTGGNQPQHF. The CDR3 bases are TGCAGTGCTAGACGGACAGGGGGCAATCAGCCCCAGCATTTT. V and J are TRBV20-1 and TRBJ1-5; 9 bases align to TRBD1. The V gene's germline CDR1 is DFQATT and CDR2 SNEGSKA (reference sequence). Trimming took 2 bases from V and 2 from J; bases not matched to a gene: 1. This CDR3 region has 14 residues.

The chain uses TRBV11-2 and TRBJ2-5, with D tentatively TRBD2 (6 bases). The CDR3 totals 13 residues. Trimming removed 1 base from V and 6 bases from J, with 9 bases in between. Germline V gives CDR1 SGHAT, CDR2 FQNNGV. The CDR3 sequence is CASSLGGGKTQYF. The DNA for the CDR3 is TGTGCCAGCAGCTTAGGCGGAGGGAAGACCCAGTACTTC.

This clonotype was counted a few times. This sequence joins TRBV5-1 and TRBJ2-5, with unresolved D. Trimming pared 0 bases from V and 3 bases from J, leaving 6 bases between. Germline CDR1 reads SGHRS; CDR2 reads YFSETQ. The CDR3 runs to 13 residues. In DNA, the CDR3 is TGCGCCAGCAGCTTGGACCTCGAAGAGACCCAGTACTTC. Protein sequence: CASSLDLEETQYF.

The chain has TRBV7-8 and TRBJ1-6; the D gene is possibly TRBD1 (6 bases). V was pared by 6 bases and J by 7 bases, with 22 bases between. The germline V gene encodes CDR1 SGHVS and CDR2 FQNEAQ. The CDR3 totals 17 residues. The CDR3 here is CASRPRSSGAGNSPLHF. In DNA form, the CDR3 reads TGTGCCAGCAGGCCGAGGTCATCAGGGGCTGGCAATTCACCCCTCCACTTT.

The V call is TRBV12-3 or TRBV12-4, the J call TRBJ1-1; D unresolved. The CDR3 consists of 13 residues. Trimming removed 9 bases from V and 2 bases from J, with 13 bases in between. The CDR3 coding sequence is TGTGCCAGTAAAGTTCCGGCAAACACTGAAGCTTTCTTT. The encoded protein is CASKVPANTEAFF.

This clonotype was observed many times. The chain recombines TRBV20-1 with TRBJ2-5; the D gene is possibly TRBD2 (5 bases). The CDR3 has 13 residues. The germline V gene has CDR1 DFQATT and CDR2 SNEGSKA (reference sequence). The V and J ends lost 1 base and 4 bases respectively, with 10 bases between them. CDR3 nucleotide sequence: TGCAGTGCTAGAGCGGGATTCGGAGAGACCCAGTACTTC. It codes for CSARAGFGETQYF.

The chain employs TRBV7-9 and TRBJ1-1, with 7 bases lining up with TRBD1. The CDR3 loop spans 17 amino acids. With 4 bases clipped from V and 0 bases from J, the junction kept 11 bases outside the gene matches. The germline gives CDR1 SEHNR, CDR2 FQNEAQ (reference sequence). CDR3 protein: CASSSQMGQLMNTEAFF. The CDR3 DNA reads as TGTGCCAGCAGCTCCCAAATGGGACAGTTAATGAACACTGAAGCTTTCTTT. Drawing the rest from reference TRBV7-9 and TRBJ1-1, the complete variable domain is DTGVSQNPRHKITKRGQNVTFRCDPISEHNRLYWYRQTLGQGPEFLTYFQNEAQLEKSRLLSDRFSAERPKGSFSTLEIQRTEQGDSAMYLCASSSQMGQLMNTEAFFGQGTRLTVV.

This rearrangement joins TRBV4-1 to TRBJ2-5; TRBD1 or TRBD2 may be the D gene (5 bases each). Germline V lookup: CDR1 MGHRA, CDR2 YSYEKL. V lost 0 bases and J lost 1, with 12 bases in between. The CDR3 runs 16 residues. CDR3 nucleotides: TGCGCCAGCAGCCAAGAAAAGTGGGACGTCCAAGAGACCCAGTACTTC. It codes for CASSQEKWDVQETQYF.

This clonotype was counted many times. The chain uses TRBV25-1 and TRBJ1-4; maybe TRBD1 (5 bases). The V and J ends lost 0 bases and 10 bases respectively, with 9 bases between them. This CDR3 region has 13 residues. The V gene's germline CDR1 is MGHDK and CDR2 SYGVNS. In DNA, the CDR3 is TGTGCCAGCAGTGAATACTATGGGGCAAAACTGTTTTTT. It yields the protein CASSEYYGAKLFF.

In its sample, this clonotype was seen a few times. V is TRBV28 and J is TRBJ2-3; possibly TRBD2 for D (6 bases). The germline V gene has CDR1 MDHEN and CDR2 SYDVKM. This CDR3 comprises 16 residues. V lost 0 bases and J 2 bases, leaving 12 bases between the germline ends. Here the CDR3 reads CASSLWREGNTDTQYF. CDR3 bases: TGTGCCAGCAGTTTATGGCGGGAAGGGAACACAGATACGCAGTATTTT.

This chain connects TRBV18 to TRBJ2-7; D possibly corresponds to TRBD1 (5 bases). The ends were cut back, 3 bases at V and 3 bases at J, with 15 bases in the middle. There are 15 residues in the CDR3. CDR1 and CDR2 (germline): KGHSH, LQKENI. In nucleotides, the CDR3 is TGTGCCAGCTCACCCCTCCGGACACCTCGCTACGAGCAGTACTTC. Translating it yields CASSPLRTPRYEQYF.

The table lists this clonotype with a few counts. V usage is TRBV5-1 and J usage is TRBJ2-7; 11 bases map to TRBD2. V trimming: 4 bases; J trimming: 9 bases; junction bases outside the gene matches: 6. The germline CDR1 and CDR2 sequences are SGHRS and YFSETQ. The CDR3 covers 13 residues. CDR3 region: CASSILAGVAQYF. CDR3 coding DNA: TGCGCCAGCAGCATACTAGCGGGAGTGGCGCAGTACTTC.

The chain employs TRBV6-5 and TRBJ2-7; 14 positions match TRBD2. V shed 1 base, J shed 3 bases, and the junction held 2 bases outside the gene matches. From germline, CDR1 is MNHEY and CDR2 SVGAGI. The CDR3 has 16 residues. The CDR3 bases are TGTGCCAGCAGTTACTTAGGACTAGCGGGAGGCTACGAGCAGTACTTC. Its protein product is CASSYLGLAGGYEQYF.

This clonotype was detected only a few times. The gene calls are TRBV4-2 and TRBJ2-7; 16 bases match TRBD2. The CDR3 runs to 18 residues. J gave up 2 bases and V 4 bases, and 8 bases lay outside the gene matches. Germline V gene data show CDR1 as LGHNA and CDR2 as YNFKEQ. Here the CDR3 reads CASSPHSGTSGGAYEQYF. The CDR3 DNA is TGTGCCAGCAGCCCGCACTCCGGGACTAGCGGGGGGGCCTACGAGCAGTACTTC.

This clonotype was picked up many times. The chain recombines TRBV10-3 with TRBJ2-1; either TRBD1 or TRBD2 may supply D (5 bases each). The CDR3 runs to 16 residues. The germline gives CDR1 ENHRY, CDR2 SYGVKD. V gave up 4 bases and J gave up 4 bases, with 17 bases separating them. CDR3 DNA: TGTGCCATCAGTGTTGGGGGAGTGGTGTCTTACAATGAGCAGTTCTTC. Its protein product is CAISVGGVVSYNEQFF.

The chain recombines TRBV7-2 with TRBJ1-6, with D maybe TRBD1 (5 bases). The germline V gene has CDR1 SGHTA and CDR2 FQGNSA. The V end lost 2 bases, the J end lost 4 bases, and 12 bases lay between the germline ends. This CDR3 region has 16 residues. The CDR3 loop reads CASSLYATAYNSPLHF. CDR3 coding DNA: TGTGCCAGCAGCTTATACGCGACAGCGTATAATTCACCCCTCCACTTT.

This clonotype showed up many times. The CDR3, as DNA: TGCAGTGCTAGAATGAGCGGGAGGCCCTACAATGAGCAGTTCTTC. Amino acids: CSARMSGRPYNEQFF. The chain recombines TRBV20-1 with TRBJ2-1, with 9 nucleotides matching TRBD2. After removal of 2 bases from V and 2 bases from J, the junction contained 4 bases not matched to a gene. The CDR3 is 15 residues long. CDR1 is DFQATT and CDR2 is SNEGSKA in the germline V gene (reference sequence).